This T cell receptor beta chain was found in a study of blood T cell repertoires in COVID-19. Study information: In each case, the material was cDNA or gDNA derived from T cells, B-cell-depleted T cells, or PBMCs.

Per the authors' pipeline: Nucleated cell counts were estimated from reference gene primer amplification. Only in-frame clones appear in the TCRdb table, and some are missing; sequencing was by immunoSEQ multiplex PCR. V and J calls plus clone size are reproduced from that table; the DNA served to infer D and trimming. The data show 120,000 or so clones, around 86% seen once. There are many counts of this clone. The specimen sequenced was peripheral blood. This TCR was recovered from an elderly man with active or convalescent COVID-19.

The CDR3 DNA sequence: TGTGCCAGCAGTTACAGAGGACAGGGATCCTACGAGCAGTACTTC. This codes for CASSYRGQGSYEQYF. The rearrangement uses TRBV6-5 and TRBJ2-7; TRBD1 matches 8 bases. J lost 1 base, V lost 2 bases, and 4 bases had no gene match. Germline loops: CDR1 MNHEY, CDR2 SVGAGI. This CDR3 is 15 amino acids long.